One TCR beta chain is described in this entry. Its antigen is undetermined. The J segment lost 4 bases and the V segment lost 2 bases, leaving 11 bases of the junction unmatched. Germline V gives CDR1 SGDLS, CDR2 YYNGEE. The CDR3 runs to 16 residues. The sample originates from a study of T cells in localized non-small cell lung cancer. Study findings and constraints: Uninvolved adjacent lung had more T cell clonality than any other tissue, topping tumor. Median detection of top 100 tumor clones in adjacent lung was around 60 clones. The study sequenced only one region of the tumor. As a result, intratumor heterogeneity could not be excluded and remains possible. There was an association of higher blood T cell density with longer overall survival.

The method was immunoSEQ multiplex PCR; TCRdb's version includes in-frame clones alone and lacks a portion of them. In the table there are over 55,000 clones, 85% to 90% of which are singletons. The chain joins TRBV9 to TRBJ1-2; 7 bases agree with TRBD1. The sequencing used peripheral blood, collected before any cancer treatment. This TCR came from a woman aged 35 to 75 with stage I lung adenocarcinoma. CDR3: CASSVGDRNRIYGYTF. CDR3 DNA: TGTGCCAGCAGCGTCGGGGACAGAAACCGAATCTATGGCTACACCTTC. Full variable domain (remainder filled in from reference TRBV9 and TRBJ1-2): DSGVTQTPKHLITATGQRVTLRCSPRSGDLSVYWYQQSLDQGLQFLIQYYNGEERAKGNILERFSAQQFPDLHSELNLSSLELGDSALYFCASSVGDRNRIYGYTFGSGTRLTVV.